This T cell receptor beta chain was documented in a study of response to subunit inactivated influenza vaccine. General study results and limits: Few new T cells, the authors suggested, are recruited by each seasonal influenza vaccination.

Trimming cost V 3 bases and J 6 bases; bases outside gene matches: 7. Germline V CDR1 and CDR2: SGHTA, FQGNSA. The CDR3 covers 14 residues. Concerning this clonotype itself: As yet, its antigen is unknown.

From the RT-PCR reads, TCRdb called clonotypes with MiXCR, one entry per CDR3 protein. The table records about 520,000 distinct CDR3 sequences, approximately 24% of them present only once. The clonotype comes from a man aged 50 to 59 who received an inactivated influenza vaccine. The sample in question was CD4+ T cells sorted from PBMCs, obtained around 5 days after vaccination. This rearrangement joins TRBV7-2 to TRBJ2-7; TRBD1 aligns across 8 bases. The CDR3 DNA follows: TGTGCCAGCAGCTTTGTACAGGGGGGAGGCGAGCAGTACTTC. Amino acid sequence: CASSFVQGGGEQYF.